The 8 T cell receptor beta chains reported below all come from one sample, sequenced in a study of T-cell memory formation after mild COVID-19. In TCRdb, the 5' RACE reads were re-called with MiXCR into one record per CDR3 protein. The sample records about 340,000 distinct CDR3 sequences, approximately 15% being singletons. Material for sequencing was PBMCs or a T cell subset sorted from them (not recorded which). These receptors came from a man between 18 and 29 years old who had mild COVID-19 (a few samples of this study predate the infection). Cell type and time point are not known.

This clonotype was seen only a few times. This chain joins TRBV2 and TRBJ2-5; the D gene is possibly TRBD1 (5 bases). Germline assignment: CDR1 SNHLY and CDR2 FYNNEI. V lost 6 bases to trimming and J lost 2 bases, with 10 bases between them. This CDR3 is built from 13 residues. CDR3 loop: CASSSDSQETQYF. Here the CDR3 DNA reads TGTGCCAGCAGCTCTGACAGTCAAGAGACCCAGTACTTC.

The DNA of the CDR3 is TGTGCCAGCAGCCCCCTGGAAGGTTATGGCTACACCTTC. This codes for CASSPLEGYGYTF. The chain is built from TRBV5-8 and TRBJ1-2; no reliable D call. The CDR3 spans 13 residues. CDR1 SGHTS and CDR2 YDEGEE come from the germline V gene. V shed 4 bases and J shed 5 bases, with 12 bases lying between them.

This clonotype occurred a few times. The chain carries TRBV24-1 and TRBJ1-4; perhaps TRBD1 as D (6 bases). Trimming left V 2 bases short and J 7 bases short, with 13 bases between. CDR3 length: 15 amino acids. Germline V gene data show CDR1 as KGHDR and CDR2 as SFDVKD. Written as DNA, the CDR3 is TGTGCCACCAGTGATTCCGGTGGGGGGGCTGAAAAACTGTTTTTT. Encoded protein: CATSDSGGGAEKLFF.

V gene TRBV7-2 combines with J gene TRBJ2-1; the D gene is possibly TRBD1 (5 bases). Per the germline V gene, CDR1 is SGHTA and CDR2 is FQGNSA. CDR3 size: 15 residues. Trimming took off 1 base at V and 0 bases at J, with 7 bases between the two ends. CDR3 loop: CASSLEGPSYNEQFF. CDR3 DNA: TGTGCCAGCAGCTTAGAGGGGCCCTCCTACAATGAGCAGTTCTTC.

This sequence joins TRBV6-6 and TRBJ1-2, with 7 nucleotides matching TRBD1. Germline V gene lookup returns CDR1 MNHNY and CDR2 SVGAGI (reference sequence). The J segment lost 6 bases and the V segment lost 1 base, leaving 2 bases of the junction unmatched. The CDR3 contains 13 residues. The CDR3 sequence is CASSYWDSDGYTF. As DNA, the CDR3 is TGTGCCAGCAGTTACTGGGACAGCGATGGCTACACCTTC.

This clonotype was counted between two and nine times. CDR3 nucleotides: TGTGCCAGCAGCCTTAACTTGGTATATGGCTACACCTTC. Translating it yields CASSLNLVYGYTF. The rearrangement uses TRBV7-9 and TRBJ1-2, with D hard to call. Germline V CDR1 and CDR2: SEHNR, FQNEAQ (reference sequence). The germline V and J ends were trimmed by 5 bases and 5 bases, with 12 bases remaining between them. The CDR3 extends over 13 amino acids.

The chain employs TRBV29-1 and TRBJ2-2; D remains ambiguous. Germline V gene lookup returns CDR1 SQVTM and CDR2 ANQGSEA. V was clipped by 2 bases and J by 3 bases, with 4 bases between them. The CDR3 extends over 12 amino acids. The CDR3 sequence: CSVEFYTGELFF. The CDR3 DNA is TGCAGCGTTGAATTTTACACCGGGGAGCTGTTTTTT.

This rearrangement joins TRBV12-3 or TRBV12-4 to TRBJ2-1; D is tentatively TRBD1 or TRBD2 (6 bases each). Trimming removed 6 bases at V and 0 bases at J, with 15 bases between. CDR3 length: 16 residues. This CDR3 is CASRRRGDPSYNEQFF. Written as DNA, the CDR3 is TGTGCCAGCAGACGTAGGGGGGACCCCTCCTACAATGAGCAGTTCTTC.